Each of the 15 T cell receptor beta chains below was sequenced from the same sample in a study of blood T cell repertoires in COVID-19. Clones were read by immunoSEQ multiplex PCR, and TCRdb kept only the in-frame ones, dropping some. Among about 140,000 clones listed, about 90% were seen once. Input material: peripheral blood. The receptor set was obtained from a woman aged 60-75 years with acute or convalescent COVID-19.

The DNA of the CDR3 is TGTGCCAGCAGCTTTGCCGTCTCGAGCTCCTACAATGAGCAGTTCTTC. It encodes CASSFAVSSSYNEQFF. This chain joins TRBV5-6 and TRBJ2-1; D uncertain. In germline, CDR1 is SGHDT, CDR2 YYEEEE. The CDR3 runs 16 residues. V was cut by 2 bases and J by 0 bases, with 12 bases left in between. Supplemented by reference TRBV5-6 and TRBJ2-1, the full variable domain reads DAGVTQSPTHLIKTRGQQVTLRCSPKSGHDTVSWYQQALGQGPQFIFQYYEEEERQRGNFPDRFSGHQFPNYSSELNVNALLLGDSALYLCASSFAVSSSYNEQFFGPGTRLTVL.

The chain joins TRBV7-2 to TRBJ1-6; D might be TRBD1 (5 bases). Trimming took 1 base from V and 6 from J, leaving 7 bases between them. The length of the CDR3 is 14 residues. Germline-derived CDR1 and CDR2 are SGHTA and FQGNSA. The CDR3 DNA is TGTGCCAGCAGCTTAGACCAGGGTAATTCACCCCTCCACTTT. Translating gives CASSLDQGNSPLHF.

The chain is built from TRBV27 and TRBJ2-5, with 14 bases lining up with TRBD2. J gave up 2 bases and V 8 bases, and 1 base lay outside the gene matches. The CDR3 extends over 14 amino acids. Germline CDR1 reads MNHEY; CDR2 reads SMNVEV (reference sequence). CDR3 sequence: CASRTSGGQETQYF. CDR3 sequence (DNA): TGTGCCAGCCGGACTAGCGGGGGGCAAGAGACCCAGTACTTC.

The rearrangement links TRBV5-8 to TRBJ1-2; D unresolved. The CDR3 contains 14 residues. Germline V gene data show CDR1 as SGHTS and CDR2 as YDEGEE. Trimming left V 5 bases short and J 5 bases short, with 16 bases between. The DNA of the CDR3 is TGTGCCAGCAGAACTCGGACTGAGACGTATGGCTACACCTTC. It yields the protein CASRTRTETYGYTF.

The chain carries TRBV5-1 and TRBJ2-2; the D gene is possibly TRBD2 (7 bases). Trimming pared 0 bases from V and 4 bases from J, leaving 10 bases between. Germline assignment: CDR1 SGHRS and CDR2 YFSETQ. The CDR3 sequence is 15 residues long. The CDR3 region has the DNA TGCGCCAGCAGCTTGGACAGGGAGGGCACCGGGGAGCTGTTTTTT. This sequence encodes CASSLDREGTGELFF.

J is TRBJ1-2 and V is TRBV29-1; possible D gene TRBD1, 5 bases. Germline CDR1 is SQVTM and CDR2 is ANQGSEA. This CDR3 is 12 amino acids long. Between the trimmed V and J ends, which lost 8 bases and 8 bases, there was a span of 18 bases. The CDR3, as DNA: TGCAGCACCCTCGACAGTTTTACCGGCTACACCTTC. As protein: CSTLDSFTGYTF.

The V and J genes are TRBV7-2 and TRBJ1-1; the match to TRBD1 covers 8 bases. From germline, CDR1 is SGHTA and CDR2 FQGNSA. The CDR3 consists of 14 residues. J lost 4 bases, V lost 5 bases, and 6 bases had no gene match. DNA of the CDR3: TGTGCCAGCAGCCAGGACAGGGTAGGCACTGAAGCTTTCTTT. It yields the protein CASSQDRVGTEAFF.

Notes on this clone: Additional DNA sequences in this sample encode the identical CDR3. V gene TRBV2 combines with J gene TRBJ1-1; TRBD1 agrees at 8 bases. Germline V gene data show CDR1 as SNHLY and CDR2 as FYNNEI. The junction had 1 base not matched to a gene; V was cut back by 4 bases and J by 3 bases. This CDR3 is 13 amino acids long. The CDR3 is CASSGQGYTEAFF. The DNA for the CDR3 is TGTGCCAGCAGTGGACAGGGGTACACTGAAGCTTTCTTT.

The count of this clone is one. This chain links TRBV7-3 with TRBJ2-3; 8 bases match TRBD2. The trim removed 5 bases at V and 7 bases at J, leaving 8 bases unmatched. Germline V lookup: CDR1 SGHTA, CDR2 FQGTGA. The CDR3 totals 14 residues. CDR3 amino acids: CASSPGLAVNTQYF. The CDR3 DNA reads TGTGCCAGCAGCCCTGGACTAGCTGTTAATACGCAGTATTTT.

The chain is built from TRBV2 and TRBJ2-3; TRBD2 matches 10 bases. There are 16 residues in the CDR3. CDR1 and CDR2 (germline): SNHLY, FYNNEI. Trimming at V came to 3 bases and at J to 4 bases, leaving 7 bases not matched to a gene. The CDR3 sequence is CASSDGRLAGADTQYF. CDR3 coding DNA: TGTGCCAGCAGTGATGGTAGGCTAGCGGGAGCAGATACGCAGTATTTT.

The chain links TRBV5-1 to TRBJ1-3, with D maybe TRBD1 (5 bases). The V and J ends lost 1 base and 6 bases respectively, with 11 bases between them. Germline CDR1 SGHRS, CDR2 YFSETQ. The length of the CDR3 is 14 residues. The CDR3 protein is CASSLLGTQNTIYF. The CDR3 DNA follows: TGCGCCAGCAGCTTGCTAGGGACTCAAAACACCATATATTTT.

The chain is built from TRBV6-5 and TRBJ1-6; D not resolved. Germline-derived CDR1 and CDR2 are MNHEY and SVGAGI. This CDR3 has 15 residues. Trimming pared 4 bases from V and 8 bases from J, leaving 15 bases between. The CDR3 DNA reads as TGTGCCAGCAGTTGGTCGGGCCGCGGGGATTCACCCCTCCACTTT. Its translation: CASSWSGRGDSPLHF.

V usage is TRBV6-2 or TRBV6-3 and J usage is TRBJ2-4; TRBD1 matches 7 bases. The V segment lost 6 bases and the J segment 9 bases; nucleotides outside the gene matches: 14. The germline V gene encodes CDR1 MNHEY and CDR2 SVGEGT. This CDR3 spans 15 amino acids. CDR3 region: CASSDNGQVHRIQYF. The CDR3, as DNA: TGTGCCAGCAGCGATAATGGACAGGTTCATCGCATTCAGTACTTC.

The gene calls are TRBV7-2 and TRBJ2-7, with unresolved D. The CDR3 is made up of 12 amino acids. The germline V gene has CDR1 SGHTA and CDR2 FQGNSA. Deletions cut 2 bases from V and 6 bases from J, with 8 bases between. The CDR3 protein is CASSLSAREQYF. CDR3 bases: TGTGCCAGCAGCTTATCCGCGCGCGAGCAGTACTTC. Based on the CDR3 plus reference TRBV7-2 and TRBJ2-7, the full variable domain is GAGVSQSPSNKVTEKGKDVELRCDPISGHTALYWYRQSLGQGLEFLIYFQGNSAPDKSGLPSDRFSAERTGGSVSTLTIQRTQQEDSAVYLCASSLSAREQYFGPGTRLTVT.

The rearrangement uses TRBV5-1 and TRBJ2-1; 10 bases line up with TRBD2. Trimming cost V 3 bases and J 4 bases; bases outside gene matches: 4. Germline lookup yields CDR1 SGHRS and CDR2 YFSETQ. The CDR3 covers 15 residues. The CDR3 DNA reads TGCGCCAGCAGCTCCGGGACTAGCGTATACAATGAGCAGTTCTTC. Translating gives CASSSGTSVYNEQFF.